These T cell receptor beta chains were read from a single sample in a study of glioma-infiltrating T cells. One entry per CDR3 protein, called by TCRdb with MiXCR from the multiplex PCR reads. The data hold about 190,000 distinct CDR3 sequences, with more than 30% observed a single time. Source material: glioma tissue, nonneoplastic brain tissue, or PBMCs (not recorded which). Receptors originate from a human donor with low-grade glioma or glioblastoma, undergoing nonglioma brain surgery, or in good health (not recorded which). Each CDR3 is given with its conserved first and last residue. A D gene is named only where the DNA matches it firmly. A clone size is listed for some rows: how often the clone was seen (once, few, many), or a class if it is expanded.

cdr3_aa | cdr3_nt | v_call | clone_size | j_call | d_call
CASSLAGGGPYEQYF | TGTGCCAGCAGCTTGGCAGGGGGCGGACCCTACGAGCAGTACTTC | TRBV5-4 | few | TRBJ2-7 | TRBD1
CASSVTSGKYEQFF | TGTGCCAGCAGTGTCACTAGCGGGAAGTATGAGCAGTTCTTC | TRBV2 | many | TRBJ2-1 | TRBD2
CASSLDPQGRGTDTQYF | TGTGCCAGCAGCTTAGATCCGCAGGGGCGCGGTACAGATACGCAGTATTTT | TRBV7-2 | many | TRBJ2-3 | NA
CASSPGTVQYEQYF | TGTGCCAGCAGCCCCGGGACAGTTCAGTACGAGCAGTACTTC | TRBV9 | few | TRBJ2-7 | TRBD1
CASSSSGWGQETKYF | TGTGCCAGCAGTTCCTCAGGGTGGGGGCAAGAGACCAAGTACTTC | TRBV27 | once | TRBJ2-5 | NA
CASSRTSGTRSDTQYF | TGTGCCAGCAGCCGGACCTCCGGGACTAGATCCGATACGCAGTATTTT | TRBV7-9 | NA | TRBJ2-3 | TRBD2
CASRETGGEGTQYF | TGTGCCAGTAGAGAGACAGGGGGCGAAGGGACCCAGTACTTC | TRBV19 | few | TRBJ2-5 | TRBD1
CASSTRGEKLFF | TGTGCCAGCAGTACCCGGGGGGAAAAACTGTTTTTT | TRBV6-1 | many | TRBJ1-4 | NA
CASKLNSGGSKVNEQFF | TGTGCCAGCAAATTAAACTCCGGCGGGAGTAAGGTCAATGAGCAGTTCTTC | TRBV27 | many | TRBJ2-1 | TRBD2
CASSLAGGVGQPQHF | TGCGCCAGCAGCTTGGCCGGGGGGGTAGGGCAGCCCCAGCATTTT | TRBV5-1 | few | TRBJ1-5 | NA
CASGGPGTEQFF | TGTGCCAGCGGGGGCCCCGGGACTGAGCAGTTCTTC | TRBV12-3/TRBV12-4 | NA | TRBJ2-1 | NA
CSSIEYCINHPQHF | TGTTCCAGCATTGAGTACTGTATCAATCATCCCCAGCATTTT | TRBV6-5 | NA | TRBJ1-5 | NA
CASSPSGQSRGYNSPLHF | TGTGCCAGCAGCCCTTCCGGACAGTCGCGGGGCTATAATTCACCCCTCCACTTT | TRBV4-2 | many | TRBJ1-6 | NA
CASSQGPYWARLAAEETQYF | TGCGCCAGCAGCCAAGGACCCTACTGGGCAAGACTAGCGGCAGAAGAGACCCAGTACTTC | TRBV4-3 | many | TRBJ2-5 | TRBD2
CASSMWGVTGAFF | TGTGCCAGTAGTATGTGGGGTGTAACTGGAGCTTTCTTT | TRBV19 | NA | TRBJ1-1 | NA
CASSPGGSGNTIYF | TGTGCCAGCAGTCCAGGGGGCTCTGGAAACACCATATATTTT | TRBV28 | many | TRBJ1-3 | TRBD1
CAISVLADTQYF | TGTGCCATCAGTGTGTTGGCAGATACGCAGTATTTT | TRBV10-3 | many | TRBJ2-3 | NA
CASSLQRRDTDTQYF | TGTGCCAGCAGCTTACAGCGGCGGGACACAGATACGCAGTATTTT | TRBV7-2 | many | TRBJ2-3 | NA
CASSQFIDQPQHF | TGTGCCAGCAGCCAATTTATTGATCAGCCCCAGCATTTT | TRBV7-9 | many | TRBJ1-5 | NA
CASSVRLAGVYEQFF | TGTGCCAGCAGCGTGAGACTAGCGGGAGTGTATGAGCAGTTCTTC | TRBV7-9 | many | TRBJ2-1 | TRBD2
CASSFAPGQVNEKLFF | TGTGCCAGCAGCTTTGCGCCGGGACAGGTGAATGAAAAACTGTTTTTT | TRBV5-4 | NA | TRBJ1-4 | TRBD1
CSARVDHEQYF | TGCAGTGCTAGAGTAGACCACGAGCAGTACTTC | TRBV20-1 | many | TRBJ2-7 | NA
CATSEYRDTGELFF | TGTGCCACCAGTGAATACAGGGACACCGGGGAGCTGTTTTTT | TRBV24-1 | NA | TRBJ2-2 | NA
CASSLGAAGGPYGYTF | TGTGCCAGCAGCCTCGGGGCGGCAGGGGGACCCTATGGCTACACCTTC | TRBV7-2 | many | TRBJ1-2 | TRBD1
CASSHDRVHNQPQHF | TGTGCCAGCAGCCACGACAGGGTGCACAATCAGCCCCAGCATTTT | TRBV12-3/TRBV12-4 | many | TRBJ1-5 | TRBD1
CATSDLVNEQFF | TGTGCCACCAGTGATCTAGTCAATGAGCAGTTCTTC | TRBV24-1 | many | TRBJ2-1 | NA
CASSKDLQETQYF | TGTGCCAGCAGCAAGGACCTCCAAGAGACCCAGTACTTC | TRBV5-4 | many | TRBJ2-5 | NA
CASSSKVWGGFHLSWANVLTF | TGTGCCAGCAGTTCTAAGGTGTGGGGGGGCTTCCACCTCTCTTGGGCCAACGTCCTGACTTTC | TRBV6-9 | NA | TRBJ2-6 | NA
CASSQELARLGVDTQYF | TGTGCCAGCAGTCAAGAACTAGCCCGCCTTGGGGTAGATACCCAGTACTTC | TRBV3-1 | NA | TRBJ2-5 | NA
CASSIAPGLAGRQYF | TGTGCCAGCAGCATAGCCCCCGGGCTAGCGGGTAGGCAGTATTTT | TRBV7-2 | many | TRBJ2-3 | TRBD2
CAVRTSGRGETQYF | TGTGCCGTCCGGACTAGCGGGAGAGGGGAGACCCAGTACTTC | TRBV6-1 | many | TRBJ2-5 | TRBD2
CSVGTGSSYEQFF | TGCAGCGTCGGGACAGGGAGCTCCTACGAGCAGTTCTTC | TRBV29-1 | NA | TRBJ2-1 | TRBD1
CASSLQGTSKDTQYF | TGTGCCAGCAGCTTACAGGGGACCTCCAAAGATACGCAGTATTTT | TRBV7-2 | NA | TRBJ2-3 | NA
CASSLGGIPGELFF | TGTGCCAGCAGTTTGGGCGGGATCCCCGGGGAGCTGTTTTTT | TRBV27 | many | TRBJ2-2 | NA
CASRQEGYNEQFF | TGTGCCAGCAGACAAGAGGGCTACAATGAGCAGTTCTTC | TRBV11-2 | NA | TRBJ2-1 | NA
CSVGLAGGQYNEQFF | TGCAGCGTGGGACTAGCGGGAGGGCAATACAATGAGCAGTTCTTC | TRBV29-1 | few | TRBJ2-1 | TRBD2
CASSPGLAGKAGQETQYF | TGTGCCAGCTCACCGGGACTAGCGGGAAAGGCTGGCCAAGAGACCCAGTACTTC | TRBV18 | NA | TRBJ2-5 | TRBD2
CASSEGALAGYEQYF | TGTGCCAGCAGTGAAGGGGCGTTAGCGGGCTACGAGCAGTACTTC | TRBV6-1 | many | TRBJ2-7 | TRBD2
CASSQDLPLAGGTAYEQYF | TGCGCCAGCAGCCAAGATTTGCCGCTAGCGGGAGGAACCGCCTACGAGCAGTACTTC | TRBV4-1 | many | TRBJ2-7 | TRBD2
CASSSGTVRGYTF | TGTGCCAGCAGTTCGGGGACAGTTAGAGGCTACACCTTC | TRBV12-3/TRBV12-4 | many | TRBJ1-2 | TRBD1
CASSFPSSGANVLTF | TGTGCCAGCAGTTTTCCAAGCTCTGGGGCCAACGTCCTGACTTTC | TRBV12-3/TRBV12-4 | few | TRBJ2-6 | NA
CAWSVILWQTISYEQYF | TGTGCCTGGAGTGTAATTCTCTGGCAGACGATCTCCTACGAGCAGTACTTC | TRBV30 | few | TRBJ2-7 | NA
CASSSLIGQGTFLGNQPQHF | TGTGCCAGCAGTTCCCTAATAGGACAGGGTACGTTCTTGGGCAATCAGCCCCAGCATTTT | TRBV28 | many | TRBJ1-5 | TRBD1
CAWLRQGVYEQYF | TGTGCCTGGTTACGTCAGGGGGTCTACGAGCAGTACTTC | TRBV30 | NA | TRBJ2-7 | TRBD1
CASSRGRGNTEAFF | TGTGCCAGCAGCCGAGGCAGGGGCAACACTGAAGCTTTCTTT | TRBV7-2 | NA | TRBJ1-1 | NA
CSAKTSGNSYEQYF | TGCAGTGCTAAAACTAGCGGGAACTCCTACGAGCAGTACTTC | TRBV20-1 | many | TRBJ2-7 | TRBD2
CASSTESYNEQFF | TGTGCCAGCAGTACGGAGTCTTACAATGAGCAGTTCTTC | TRBV2 | many | TRBJ2-1 | NA
CASNSGYGGEQFF | TGTGCCAGCAATAGCGGATATGGGGGTGAGCAGTTCTTC | TRBV6-1 | many | TRBJ2-1 | NA